This T cell receptor beta chain was observed in a study of vaccination effects on CD4 cells after COVID-19. Study-wide points: Marked clonal contraction was seen in infection- and vaccine-induced clones late after vaccination.

Only in-frame clones appear in the TCRdb table, and some are missing; sequencing was by immunoSEQ multiplex PCR. The table records 45,000 to 55,000 clones, approximately 70% of them present only once. Subsequent to roughly 9 days of culture, CD4+ T cells were isolated. Participants each got two BNT162b2 or mRNA-1273 vaccine doses. About this clone: Its matching antigen is unknown.

CDR1 and CDR2 from the germline V gene are LGHDT and YNNKEL (reference sequence). V was pared by 5 bases and J by 2 bases, with 4 bases of the junction left unmatched. This CDR3 spans 14 amino acids. This chain uses TRBV3-1 (or the pseudogene TRBV3-2) with TRBJ1-2; 8 bases line up with TRBD1. This specimen consisted of CD4+ T cells from PBMCs cultured without peptide, obtained after COVID-19 vaccination. The clonotype comes from a human donor who received a COVID-19 vaccine. CDR3 residues: CASSYAGGNYGYTF. The CDR3 DNA reads as TGTGCCAGCAGCTACGCAGGGGGCAACTATGGCTACACCTTC.